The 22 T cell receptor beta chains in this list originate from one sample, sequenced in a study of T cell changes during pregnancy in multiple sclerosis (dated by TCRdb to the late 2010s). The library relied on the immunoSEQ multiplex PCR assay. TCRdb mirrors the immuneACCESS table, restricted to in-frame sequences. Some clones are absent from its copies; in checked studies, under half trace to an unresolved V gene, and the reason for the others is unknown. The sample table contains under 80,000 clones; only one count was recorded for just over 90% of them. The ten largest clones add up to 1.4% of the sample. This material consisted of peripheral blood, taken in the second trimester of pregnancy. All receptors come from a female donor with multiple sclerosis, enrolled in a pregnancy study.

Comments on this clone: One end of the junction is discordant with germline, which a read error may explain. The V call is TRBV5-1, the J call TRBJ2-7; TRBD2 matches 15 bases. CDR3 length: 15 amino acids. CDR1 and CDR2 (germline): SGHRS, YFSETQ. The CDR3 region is CASSPGTSGGLHISF. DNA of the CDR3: TGCGCCAGCAGCCCGGGGACTAGCGGGGGGCTCCACATCTCTTTC.

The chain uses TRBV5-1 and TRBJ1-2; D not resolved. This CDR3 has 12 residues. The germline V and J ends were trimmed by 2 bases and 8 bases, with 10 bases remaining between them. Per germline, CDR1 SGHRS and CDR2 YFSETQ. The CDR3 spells CASSFGVAGYTF. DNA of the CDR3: TGCGCCAGCAGCTTCGGGGTTGCGGGCTACACCTTC. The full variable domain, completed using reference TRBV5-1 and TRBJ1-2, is KAGVTQTPRYLIKTRGQQVTLSCSPISGHRSVSWYQQTPGQGLQFLFEYFSETQRNKGNFPGRFSGRQFSNSRSEMNVSTLELGDSALYLCASSFGVAGYTFGSGTRLTVV.

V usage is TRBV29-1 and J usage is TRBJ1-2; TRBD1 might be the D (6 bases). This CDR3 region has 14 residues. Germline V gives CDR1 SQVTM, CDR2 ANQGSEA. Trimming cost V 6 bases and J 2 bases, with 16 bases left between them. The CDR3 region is CSVVTGTLNYGYTF. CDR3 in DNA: TGCAGCGTAGTCACCGGGACACTAAACTATGGCTACACCTTC.

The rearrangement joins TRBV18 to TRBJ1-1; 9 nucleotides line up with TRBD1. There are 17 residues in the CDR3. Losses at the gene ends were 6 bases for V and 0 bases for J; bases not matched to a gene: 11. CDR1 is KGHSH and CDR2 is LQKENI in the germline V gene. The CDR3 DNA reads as TGTGCCAGCTCGCCCCAAGGACAGGGGTGGTTGAACACTGAAGCTTTCTTT. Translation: CASSPQGQGWLNTEAFF.

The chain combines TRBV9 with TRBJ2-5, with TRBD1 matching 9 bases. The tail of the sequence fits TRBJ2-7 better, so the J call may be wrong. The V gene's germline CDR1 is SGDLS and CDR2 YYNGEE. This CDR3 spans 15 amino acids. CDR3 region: CASSVTGTGFYEQYF. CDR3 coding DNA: TGTGCCAGCAGCGTCACTGGGACAGGGTTCTACGAGCAGTACTTC.

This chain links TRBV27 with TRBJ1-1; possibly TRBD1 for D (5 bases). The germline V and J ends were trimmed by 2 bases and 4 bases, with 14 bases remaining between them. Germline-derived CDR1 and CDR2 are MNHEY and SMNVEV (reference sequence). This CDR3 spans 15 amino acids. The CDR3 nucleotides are TGTGCCAGCAGTTTAATCGACACGGGGGGCACTGAAGCTTTCTTT. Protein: CASSLIDTGGTEAFF.

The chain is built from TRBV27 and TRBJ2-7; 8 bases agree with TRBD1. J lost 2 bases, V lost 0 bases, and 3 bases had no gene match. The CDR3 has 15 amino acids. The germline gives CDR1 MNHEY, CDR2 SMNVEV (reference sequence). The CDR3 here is CASSLSNRGTYEQYF. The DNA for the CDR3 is TGTGCCAGCAGTTTATCGAACAGGGGGACCTACGAGCAGTACTTC.

CDR3 protein: CASSQVHRTGYNEQFF. CDR3 nucleotides: TGCGCCAGCAGCCAAGTTCATCGAACGGGCTACAATGAGCAGTTCTTC. This chain uses TRBV4-1 with TRBJ2-1; no firm D call. With 1 base removed from V and 3 bases from J, the gap between germline ends came to 13 bases. The germline V gene encodes CDR1 MGHRA and CDR2 YSYEKL. This CDR3 spans 16 amino acids.

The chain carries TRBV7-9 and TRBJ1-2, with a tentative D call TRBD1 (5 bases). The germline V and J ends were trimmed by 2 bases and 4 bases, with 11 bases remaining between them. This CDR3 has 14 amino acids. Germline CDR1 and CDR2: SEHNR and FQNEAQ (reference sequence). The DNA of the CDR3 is TGTGCCAGCAGCTTACTGGGGCCTCGCTATGGCTACACCTTC. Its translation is CASSLLGPRYGYTF.

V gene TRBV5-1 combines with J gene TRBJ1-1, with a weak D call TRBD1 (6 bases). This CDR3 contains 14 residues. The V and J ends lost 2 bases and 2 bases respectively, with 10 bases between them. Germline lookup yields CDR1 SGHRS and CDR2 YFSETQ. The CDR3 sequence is CASSFSGDNTEAFF. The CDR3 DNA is TGCGCCAGCAGCTTCTCAGGGGATAACACTGAAGCTTTCTTT.

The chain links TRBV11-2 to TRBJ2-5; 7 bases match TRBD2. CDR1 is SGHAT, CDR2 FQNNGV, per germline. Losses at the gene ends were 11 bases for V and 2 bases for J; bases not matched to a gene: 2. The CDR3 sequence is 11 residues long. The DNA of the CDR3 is TGTGCCGGGGGGGAACAAGAGACCCAGTACTTC. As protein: CAGGEQETQYF.

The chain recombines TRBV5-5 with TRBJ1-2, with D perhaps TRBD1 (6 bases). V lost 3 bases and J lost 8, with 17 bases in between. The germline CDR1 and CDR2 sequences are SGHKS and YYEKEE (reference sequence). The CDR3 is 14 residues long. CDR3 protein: CASSYLGGSWGYTF. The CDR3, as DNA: TGTGCCAGCAGCTACCTAGGGGGAAGTTGGGGCTACACCTTC.

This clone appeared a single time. The CDR3, as DNA: TGTGCCAGCAGTGGACAGACGAACACCGGGGAGCTGTTTTTT. Translation gives CASSGQTNTGELFF. The gene calls are TRBV6-1 and TRBJ2-2; tentative D call: TRBD1 (5 bases). Germline V gene data show CDR1 as MNHNS and CDR2 as SASEGT. The ends were cut back, 4 bases at V and 0 bases at J, with 6 bases in the middle. The CDR3 sequence is 14 residues long.

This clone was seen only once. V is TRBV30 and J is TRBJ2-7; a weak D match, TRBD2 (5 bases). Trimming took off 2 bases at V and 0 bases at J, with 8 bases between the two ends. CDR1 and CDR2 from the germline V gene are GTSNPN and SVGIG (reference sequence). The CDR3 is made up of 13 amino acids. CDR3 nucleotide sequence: TGTGCCTGGAGTCCGGGAAGCTCCTACGAGCAGTACTTC. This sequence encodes CAWSPGSSYEQYF.

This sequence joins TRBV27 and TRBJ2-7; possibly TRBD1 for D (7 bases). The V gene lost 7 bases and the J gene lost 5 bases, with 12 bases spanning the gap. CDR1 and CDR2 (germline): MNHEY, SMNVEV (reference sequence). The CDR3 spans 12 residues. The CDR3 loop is CASKRRGHEQYF. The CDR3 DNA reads TGTGCCAGCAAGAGGAGGGGGCACGAGCAGTACTTC.

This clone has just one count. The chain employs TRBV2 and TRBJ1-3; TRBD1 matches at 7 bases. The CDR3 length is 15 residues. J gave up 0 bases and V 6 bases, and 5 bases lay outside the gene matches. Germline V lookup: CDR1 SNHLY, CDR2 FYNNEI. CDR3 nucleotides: TGTGCCAGCAGCCCCGACAGGGTCTCTGGAAACACCATATATTTT. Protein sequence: CASSPDRVSGNTIYF. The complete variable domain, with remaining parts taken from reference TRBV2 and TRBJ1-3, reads EPEVTQTPSHQVTQMGQEVILRCVPISNHLYFYWYRQILGQKVEFLVSFYNNEISEKSEIFDDQFSVERPDGSNFTLKIRSTKLEDSAMYFCASSPDRVSGNTIYFGEGSWLTVV.

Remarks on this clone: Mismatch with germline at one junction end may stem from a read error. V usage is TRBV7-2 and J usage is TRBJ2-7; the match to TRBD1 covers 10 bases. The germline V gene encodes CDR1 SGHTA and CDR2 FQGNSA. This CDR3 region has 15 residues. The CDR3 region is CASRLGQGGIYEQYF. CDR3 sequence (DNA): TGTGCCAGCAGGTTAGGACAGGGGGGTATATACGAGCAGTACTTC.

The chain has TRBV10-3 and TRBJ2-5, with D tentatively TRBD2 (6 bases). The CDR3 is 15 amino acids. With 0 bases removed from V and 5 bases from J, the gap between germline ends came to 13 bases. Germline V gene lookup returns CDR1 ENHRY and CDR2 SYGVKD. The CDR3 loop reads CAISESTLAPETQYF. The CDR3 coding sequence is TGTGCCATCAGTGAGTCGACGCTAGCGCCTGAGACCCAGTACTTC.

The chain's CDR3 is CASSEFNTGGVNTGELFF. DNA for the CDR3: TGTGCCAGCAGTGAATTCAACACAGGGGGCGTAAACACCGGGGAGCTGTTTTTT. This chain joins TRBV25-1 and TRBJ2-2; 9 bases align to TRBD1. The CDR3 has 18 residues. V gave up 1 base and J gave up 2 bases; unmatched junction bases: 8. CDR1 and CDR2 (germline): MGHDK, SYGVNS.

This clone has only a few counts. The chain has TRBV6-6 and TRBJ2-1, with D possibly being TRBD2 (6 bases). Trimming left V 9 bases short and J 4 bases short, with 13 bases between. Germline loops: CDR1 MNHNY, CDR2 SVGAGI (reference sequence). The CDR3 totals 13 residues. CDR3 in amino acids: CASSRDSYNEQFF. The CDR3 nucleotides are TGTGCCAGTTCCCGGGACTCTTACAATGAGCAGTTCTTC.

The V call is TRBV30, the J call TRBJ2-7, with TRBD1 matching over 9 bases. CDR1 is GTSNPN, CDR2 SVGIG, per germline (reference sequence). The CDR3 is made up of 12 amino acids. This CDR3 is CATGTGPYEQYF. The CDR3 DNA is TGTGCGACCGGGACAGGGCCTTACGAGCAGTACTTC.

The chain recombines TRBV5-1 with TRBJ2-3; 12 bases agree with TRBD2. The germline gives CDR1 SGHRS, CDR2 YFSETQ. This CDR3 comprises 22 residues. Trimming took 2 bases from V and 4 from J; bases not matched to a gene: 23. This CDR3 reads CASSFPSASGVSSGGAPDTQYF. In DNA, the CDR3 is TGCGCCAGCAGCTTCCCGAGCGCCTCGGGTGTTTCTAGCGGGGGGGCCCCAGATACGCAGTATTTT.